The 12 T cell receptor beta chains in this list originate from one sample, sequenced in a study of OX40 agonist ivuxolimab in advanced cancers. The protocol was immunoSEQ multiplex PCR, while the TCRdb copy is restricted to in-frame clones and leaves out a portion. The sample has 75,000 to 100,000 clones, around 90% seen once. The sample in question was CD4+ or CD8+ T cells sorted from blood, obtained in a trial of the OX40 agonist ivuxolimab. The receptors derive from an adult with an advanced solid tumor such as melanoma, head and neck, liver or kidney cancer.

V and J are TRBV9 and TRBJ2-7, with TRBD2 matching 9 bases. V shed 2 bases and J 0 bases; nucleotides not matched to a gene: 0. The CDR3 is 14 amino acids. Per germline, CDR1 SGDLS and CDR2 YYNGEE. The CDR3 bases are TGTGCCAGCAGCGTTAGCGGGGGCTCCTACGAGCAGTACTTC. The encoded protein is CASSVSGGSYEQYF.

The V gene is TRBV5-1, the J gene TRBJ2-5, with 9 bases matching TRBD1. Trimming at V came to 1 base and at J to 5 bases, leaving 9 bases not matched to a gene. The CDR3 consists of 16 residues. Germline V gives CDR1 SGHRS, CDR2 YFSETQ. CDR3 loop: CASSLFGDRVRETQYF. The DNA of the CDR3 is TGCGCCAGCAGCTTGTTCGGGGACAGGGTGAGGGAGACCCAGTACTTC.

V is TRBV4-3 and J is TRBJ1-1; D gene uncertain. V shed 0 bases and J shed 1 base, with 6 bases lying between them. The CDR3 is 14 residues long. In germline, CDR1 is LGHNA, CDR2 YSLEER. The DNA of the CDR3 is TGCGCCAGCAGCCAAGAGAGACCGAACACTGAAGCTTTCTTT. Amino acid sequence: CASSQERPNTEAFF.

The chain carries TRBV5-1 and TRBJ2-7; no reliable D call. This CDR3 has 14 amino acids. Per the germline V gene, CDR1 is SGHRS and CDR2 is YFSETQ. V gave up 0 bases and J gave up 5 bases, with 12 bases separating them. The CDR3 reads CASSLALSVHEQYF. The CDR3 nucleotides are TGCGCCAGCAGCTTGGCCTTGTCAGTACACGAGCAGTACTTC.

The chain couples TRBV12-5 to TRBJ1-2; 9 nucleotides line up with TRBD1. The germline V gene has CDR1 LGHNT and CDR2 FRNRAP. With V trimmed by 6 bases and J by 5 bases, 7 bases remained unmatched. The CDR3 extends over 14 amino acids. The CDR3 bases are TGTGCTAGTGGATCTTGGACAGGGGCGTATGGCTACACCTTC. As protein: CASGSWTGAYGYTF.

V and J are TRBV4-3 and TRBJ2-5; D might be TRBD2 (6 bases). Deletions cut 1 base from V and 1 base from J, with 7 bases between. The germline V gene encodes CDR1 LGHNA and CDR2 YSLEER. The CDR3 totals 14 residues. The CDR3 bases are TGCGCCAGCAGCCAAGTCGGGGGCCAAGAGACCCAGTACTTC. Translation gives CASSQVGGQETQYF.

The chain uses TRBV4-1 and TRBJ1-6; TRBD1 matches 11 bases. With V trimmed by 3 bases and J by 8 bases, 3 bases remained unmatched. The germline gives CDR1 MGHRA, CDR2 YSYEKL. The CDR3 length is 15 residues. This chain's CDR3 is CASSQGQGVDSPLHF. DNA of the CDR3: TGCGCCAGCAGCCAGGGACAGGGGGTGGATTCACCCCTCCACTTT.

The gene calls are TRBV9 and TRBJ2-7; perhaps TRBD2 as D (5 bases). V was shortened by 4 bases and J by 6 bases, with 11 bases between the two germline ends. This CDR3 comprises 12 residues. Germline values: CDR1 SGDLS, CDR2 YYNGEE. In DNA, the CDR3 is TGTGCCAGCAGCTCACGAGAGGGCGAGCAGTACTTC. Translation gives CASSSREGEQYF.

The chain links TRBV7-2 to TRBJ2-1; TRBD2 might be the D (5 bases). CDR1 SGHTA and CDR2 FQGNSA come from the germline V gene. V lost 1 base to trimming and J lost 4 bases, with 8 bases between them. This CDR3 spans 14 amino acids. The CDR3 coding sequence is TGTGCCAGCAGCTTAGAGGACTCATACAATGAGCAGTTCTTC. As protein: CASSLEDSYNEQFF.

J is TRBJ1-1 and V is TRBV7-2; D might be TRBD1 (6 bases). CDR1 is SGHTA and CDR2 is FQGNSA in the germline V gene. Trimming took 5 bases from V and 1 from J, leaving 14 bases between them. This CDR3 has 15 amino acids. The DNA of the CDR3 is TGTGCCAGCAGCACAACAACGACAGGGAACACTGAAGCTTTCTTT. Residues: CASSTTTTGNTEAFF.

The chain's CDR3 is CASRVGQGSGYTF. The CDR3 region has the DNA TGTGCCAGCAGAGTTGGACAGGGCAGCGGCTACACCTTC. This chain joins TRBV2 and TRBJ1-2; 8 positions match TRBD1. Germline loops: CDR1 SNHLY, CDR2 FYNNEI. This CDR3 has 13 amino acids. Trimming removed 6 bases from V and 8 bases from J; junction bases left unmatched: 8.

The chain carries TRBV29-1 and TRBJ1-2; 11 bases are shared with TRBD1. Trimming at V came to 4 bases and at J to 4 bases, leaving 2 bases not matched to a gene. Germline V gene sequence: CDR1 SQVTM, CDR2 ANQGSEA. This CDR3 comprises 13 residues. CDR3 DNA: TGCAGCGTTGTGGACAGGGGGCTCTATGGCTACACCTTC. It yields the protein CSVVDRGLYGYTF. Full variable domain (missing parts from reference TRBV29-1 and TRBJ1-2): SAVISQKPSRDICQRGTSLTIQCQVDSQVTMMFWYRQQPGQSLTLIATANQGSEATYESGFVIDKFPISRPNLTFSTLTVSNMSPEDSSIYLCSVVDRGLYGYTFGSGTRLTVV.